This TCR beta chain was retrieved from a study of OX40 agonist ivuxolimab in advanced cancers. Study-wide results and caveats: Undetermined was the antigen specificity of the expanded peripheral T cells.

The CDR3 covers 16 residues. Trimming shortened V by 7 bases and J by 0 bases, and 16 bases separated the two germline ends. In germline, CDR1 is MDHEN, CDR2 SYDVKM. As for this clone: No antigen is known for it.

Assay used: immunoSEQ multiplex PCR; TCRdb lists only in-frame clones, some missing. The sample includes 50,000 to 70,000 clones, 86% seen only once; the top ten take 1.2%. Sequenced material: CD4+ or CD8+ T cells sorted from blood, taken in a trial of the OX40 agonist ivuxolimab. The receptor was isolated from an adult with an advanced solid tumor such as melanoma, head and neck, liver or kidney cancer. V and J are TRBV28 and TRBJ1-3; D is perhaps TRBD1 (6 bases). CDR3 sequence reads: CASTVLLQGSGNTIYF. In nucleotides, the CDR3 is TGTGCCAGCACCGTTCTTTTACAGGGCTCTGGAAACACCATATATTTT.